This TCR beta chain was sequenced in a study of blood T cell repertoires in COVID-19. For the study at large: Nucleic acid was either cDNA or gDNA, and it came from T cells, B-cell-depleted T cells, or PBMCs.

Produced via immunoSEQ multiplex PCR; TCRdb's table is partial and in-frame only. The table shows under 300,000 clones, with 70% to 90% occurring only once. The CDR3 has 16 residues. V was pared by 5 bases and J by 6 bases, with 12 bases of the junction left unmatched. Germline V gene sequence: CDR1 SGHAT, CDR2 FQNNGV. The genes are TRBV11-2 and TRBJ2-2, with 7 bases fitting TRBD2. Sequenced material: peripheral blood. The origin of this receptor is a woman younger than 45 with active or convalescent COVID-19. The CDR3 is CASSPALGGSAGELFF. As DNA, the CDR3 is TGTGCCAGCAGCCCAGCTTTGGGGGGGTCGGCCGGGGAGCTGTTTTTT.